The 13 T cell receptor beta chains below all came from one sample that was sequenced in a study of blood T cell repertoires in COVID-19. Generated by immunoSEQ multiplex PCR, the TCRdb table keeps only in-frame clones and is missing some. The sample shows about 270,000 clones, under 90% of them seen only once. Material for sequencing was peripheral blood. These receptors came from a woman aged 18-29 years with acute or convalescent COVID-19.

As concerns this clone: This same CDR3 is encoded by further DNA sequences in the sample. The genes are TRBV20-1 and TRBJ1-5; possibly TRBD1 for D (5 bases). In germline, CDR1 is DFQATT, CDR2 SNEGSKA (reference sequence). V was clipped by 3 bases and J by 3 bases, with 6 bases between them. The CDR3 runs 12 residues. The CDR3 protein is CSASGANQPQHF. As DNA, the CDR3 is TGCAGTGCTAGTGGGGCCAATCAGCCCCAGCATTTT.

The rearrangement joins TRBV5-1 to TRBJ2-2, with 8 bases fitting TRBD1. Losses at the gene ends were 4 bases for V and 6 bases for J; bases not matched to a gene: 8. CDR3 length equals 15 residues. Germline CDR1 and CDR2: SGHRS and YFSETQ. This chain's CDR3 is CASSERGQVAGELFF. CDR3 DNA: TGCGCCAGCAGCGAGAGGGGACAGGTCGCCGGGGAGCTGTTTTTT. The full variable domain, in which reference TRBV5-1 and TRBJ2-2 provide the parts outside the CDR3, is KAGVTQTPRYLIKTRGQQVTLSCSPISGHRSVSWYQQTPGQGLQFLFEYFSETQRNKGNFPGRFSGRQFSNSRSEMNVSTLELGDSALYLCASSERGQVAGELFFGEGSRLTVL.

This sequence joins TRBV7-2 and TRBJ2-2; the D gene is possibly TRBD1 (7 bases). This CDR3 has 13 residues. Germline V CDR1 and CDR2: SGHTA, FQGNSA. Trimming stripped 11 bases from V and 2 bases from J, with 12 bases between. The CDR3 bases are TGTGCCGGACAGGCGGGAAACACCGGGGAGCTGTTTTTT. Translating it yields CAGQAGNTGELFF.

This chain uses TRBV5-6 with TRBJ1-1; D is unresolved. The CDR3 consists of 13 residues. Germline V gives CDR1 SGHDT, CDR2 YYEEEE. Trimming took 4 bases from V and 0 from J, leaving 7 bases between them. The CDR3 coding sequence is TGTGCCAGCAGCGCCGGGATGAACACTGAAGCTTTCTTT. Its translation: CASSAGMNTEAFF.

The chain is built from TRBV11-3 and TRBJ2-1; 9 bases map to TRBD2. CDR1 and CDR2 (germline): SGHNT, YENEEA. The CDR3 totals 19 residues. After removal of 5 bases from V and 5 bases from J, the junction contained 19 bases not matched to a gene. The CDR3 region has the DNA TGTGCCAGCAGCCCAGCTCTGGGGGTGGGGGGACTAGCCGACAATGAGCAGTTCTTC. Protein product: CASSPALGVGGLADNEQFF. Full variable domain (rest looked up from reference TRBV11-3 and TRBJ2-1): EAGVVQSPRYKIIEKKQPVAFWCNPISGHNTLYWYLQNLGQGPELLIRYENEEAVDDSQLPKDRFSAERLKGVDSTLKIQPAELGDSAVYLCASSPALGVGGLADNEQFFGPGTRLTVL.

The CDR3 loop reads CASSYGGTGGEQYF. The DNA of the CDR3 is TGTGCCAGCAGTTACGGGGGGACAGGGGGCGAGCAGTACTTC. The chain couples TRBV6-5 to TRBJ2-7; 11 bases match TRBD1. V shed 2 bases, J shed 6 bases, and the junction held 3 bases outside the gene matches. Germline assignment: CDR1 MNHEY and CDR2 SVGAGI. This CDR3 has 14 residues.

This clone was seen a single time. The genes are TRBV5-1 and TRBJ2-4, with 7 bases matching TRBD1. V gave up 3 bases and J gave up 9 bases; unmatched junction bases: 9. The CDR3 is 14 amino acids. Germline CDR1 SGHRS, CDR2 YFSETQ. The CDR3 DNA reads TGCGCCAGCAGCTGGAGACAGGGCGGCGGCATTCAGTACTTC. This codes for CASSWRQGGGIQYF.

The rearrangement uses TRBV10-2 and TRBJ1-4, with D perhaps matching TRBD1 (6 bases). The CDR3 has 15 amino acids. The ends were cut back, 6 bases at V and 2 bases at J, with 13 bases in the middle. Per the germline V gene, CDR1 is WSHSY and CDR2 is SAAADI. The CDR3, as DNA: TGCGCCAGCAGGGCTCCAGGGGTGACTAATGAAAAACTGTTTTTT. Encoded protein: CASRAPGVTNEKLFF.

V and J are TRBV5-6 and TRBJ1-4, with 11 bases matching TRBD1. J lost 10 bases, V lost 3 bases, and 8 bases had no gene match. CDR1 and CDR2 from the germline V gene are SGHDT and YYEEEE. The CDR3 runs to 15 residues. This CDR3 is CASSSEWDRGSKLFF. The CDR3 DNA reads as TGTGCCAGCAGCTCGGAGTGGGACAGGGGGTCAAAACTGTTTTTT.

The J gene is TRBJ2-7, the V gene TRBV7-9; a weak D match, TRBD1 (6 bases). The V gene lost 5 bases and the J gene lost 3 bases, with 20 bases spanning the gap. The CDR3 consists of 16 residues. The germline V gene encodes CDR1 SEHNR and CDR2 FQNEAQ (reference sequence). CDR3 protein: CASSGTGQKIHYEQYF. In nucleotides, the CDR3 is TGTGCCAGCAGCGGAACAGGACAGAAGATTCACTACGAGCAGTACTTC.

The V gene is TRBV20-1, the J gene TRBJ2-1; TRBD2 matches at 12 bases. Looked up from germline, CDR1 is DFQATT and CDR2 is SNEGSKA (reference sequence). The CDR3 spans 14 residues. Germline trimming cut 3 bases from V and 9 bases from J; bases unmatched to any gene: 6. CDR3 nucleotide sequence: TGCAGTGCTAGTCTAGCGGGAGGGCTCGGTGAGCAGTTCTTC. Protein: CSASLAGGLGEQFF.

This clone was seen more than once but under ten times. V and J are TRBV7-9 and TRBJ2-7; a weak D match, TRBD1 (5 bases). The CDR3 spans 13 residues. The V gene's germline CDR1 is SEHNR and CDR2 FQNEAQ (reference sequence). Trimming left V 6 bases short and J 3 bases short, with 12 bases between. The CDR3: CASSGQLHYEQYF. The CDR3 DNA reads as TGTGCCAGCAGTGGACAACTTCACTACGAGCAGTACTTC.

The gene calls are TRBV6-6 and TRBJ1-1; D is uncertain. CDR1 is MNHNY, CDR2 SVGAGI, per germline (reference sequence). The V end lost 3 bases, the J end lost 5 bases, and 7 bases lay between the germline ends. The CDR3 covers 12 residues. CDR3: CASSYGRTEAFF. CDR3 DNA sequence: TGTGCCAGCAGTTATGGGAGGACTGAAGCTTTCTTT.